This TCR beta chain emerged from a study of OX40 agonist ivuxolimab in advanced cancers. Study-wide points: CD8+ T cells (on average) carried more expanded clones than CD4+ T cells.

Sequenced by immunoSEQ multiplex PCR; TCRdb stores in-frame clones only, minus some. This table holds 50,000 to 80,000 clones, 85% to 95% found once. This CDR3 is built from 13 residues. CDR1 SNHLY and CDR2 FYNNEI come from the germline V gene. As regards this clone: Its antigen is unknown.

V gene TRBV2 combines with J gene TRBJ2-3; D is perhaps TRBD1 or TRBD2 (5 bases each). The receptor comes from an adult with an advanced solid tumor such as melanoma, head and neck, liver or kidney cancer. Sequences were derived from CD4+ or CD8+ T cells sorted from blood, sampled in a trial of the OX40 agonist ivuxolimab. CDR3 DNA: TGTGCTTCGGGGCTAGATGAAATAGATACGCAGTATTTT. Protein: CASGLDEIDTQYF.